A single TCR beta chain is shown here with its context. These data come from a study of control samples from healthy donors and cancer patients. V dropped 5 bases and J dropped 4; count of bases not matched to a gene: 11. Germline V gene data show CDR1 as SGHTA and CDR2 as FQGTGA. The CDR3 loop spans 15 amino acids. Produced via immunoSEQ multiplex PCR; TCRdb's table is partial and in-frame only. The repertoire includes about 190,000 clones, about 90% of them detected once, and over 1.5% sits in the top ten. The TCR comes from a man under 40 in good health. Sequenced sample: blood. The J gene is TRBJ2-7, the V gene TRBV7-3, with 7 nucleotides matching TRBD2. The chain's CDR3 is CASSPGGFQRYEQYF. CDR3 bases: TGTGCCAGCAGCCCGGGAGGTTTTCAGCGGTACGAGCAGTACTTC.